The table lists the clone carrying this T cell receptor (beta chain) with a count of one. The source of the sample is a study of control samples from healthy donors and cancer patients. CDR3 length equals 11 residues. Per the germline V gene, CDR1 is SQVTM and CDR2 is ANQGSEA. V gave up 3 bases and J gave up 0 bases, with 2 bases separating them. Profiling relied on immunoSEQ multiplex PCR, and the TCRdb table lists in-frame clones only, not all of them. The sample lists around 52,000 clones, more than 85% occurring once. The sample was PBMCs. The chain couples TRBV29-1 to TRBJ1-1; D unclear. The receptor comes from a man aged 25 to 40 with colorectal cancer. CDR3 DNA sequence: TGCAGCGTTGAGATGAACACTGAAGCTTTCTTT. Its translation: CSVEMNTEAFF.